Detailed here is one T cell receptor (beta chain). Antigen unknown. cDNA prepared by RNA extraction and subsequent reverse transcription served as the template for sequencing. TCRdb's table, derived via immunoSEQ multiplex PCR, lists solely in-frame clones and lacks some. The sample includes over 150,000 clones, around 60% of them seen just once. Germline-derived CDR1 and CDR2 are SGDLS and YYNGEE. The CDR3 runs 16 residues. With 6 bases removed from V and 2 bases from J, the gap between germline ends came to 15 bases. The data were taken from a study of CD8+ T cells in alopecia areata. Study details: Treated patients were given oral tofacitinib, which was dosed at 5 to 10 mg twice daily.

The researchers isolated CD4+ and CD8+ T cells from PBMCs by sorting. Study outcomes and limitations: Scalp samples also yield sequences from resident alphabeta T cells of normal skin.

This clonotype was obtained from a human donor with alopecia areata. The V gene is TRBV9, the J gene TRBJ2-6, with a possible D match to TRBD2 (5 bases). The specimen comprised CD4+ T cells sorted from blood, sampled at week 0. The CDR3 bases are TGTGCCAGCAACCCACTCGGGGATGCTGGGGCCAACGTCCTGACTTTC. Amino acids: CASNPLGDAGANVLTF.